This passage covers 26 T cell receptor beta chains from one sample sequenced in a study of CD8+CD57+ T cells in acquired aplastic anemia. TCR beta VDJ and CDR3 profiling used genomic DNA as template. Using its own MiXCR run on the reads, TCRdb lists one record per CDR3 protein. Here the sample spans roughly 180,000 distinct CDR3 sequences, nearly 50% being singletons. Patients included in sequencing had previously demonstrated CD8+CD57+ cell expansion by flow cytometry. Sequences were obtained from sorted CD4+, CD8+, or CD8+CD57+ T cells (not recorded which) from PBMCs. The receptors here all came from a human donor with aplastic anemia.

The chain recombines TRBV10-1 with TRBJ2-5; weak D call: TRBD2 (7 bases). V lost 3 bases and J lost 5, with 19 bases in between. The CDR3 totals 16 residues. The germline CDR1 and CDR2 sequences are WNHNN and SYGVQD (reference sequence). The CDR3 protein is CASSEGGAGLEETQYF. Written as DNA, the CDR3 is TGCGCCAGCAGTGAAGGGGGGGCCGGACTGGAGGAGACCCAGTACTTC.

The chain employs TRBV6-1 and TRBJ1-6; 11 positions agree with TRBD1. CDR3 size: 19 residues. CDR1 is MNHNS and CDR2 is SASEGT in the germline V gene. Losses at the gene ends were 6 bases for V and 6 bases for J; bases not matched to a gene: 16. CDR3 sequence reads: CASRSHGTGGTSRNSPLHF. In DNA form, the CDR3 reads TGTGCCAGCAGGAGCCACGGGACAGGGGGGACCTCGCGTAATTCACCCCTCCACTTT.

There are many counts of this clonotype. The chain is built from TRBV20-1 and TRBJ1-1, with D possibly TRBD1 on 6 matching bases. Germline V gene lookup returns CDR1 DFQATT and CDR2 SNEGSKA (reference sequence). V was pared by 3 bases and J by 3 bases, with 14 bases between. The CDR3 extends over 14 amino acids. The DNA for the CDR3 is TGCAGTGCTAGCCGGGGGGGGCCGGACACTGAAGCTTTCTTT. This gives the protein CSASRGGPDTEAFF.

This clonotype was picked up a small number of times. The chain uses TRBV15 and TRBJ2-5; 9 positions agree with TRBD1. With V trimmed by 5 bases and J by 4 bases, 5 bases remained unmatched. This CDR3 has 14 amino acids. CDR1 is LNHNV and CDR2 is YYDKDF in the germline V gene (reference sequence). The CDR3 sequence: CATSVRQGVETQYF. The CDR3, as DNA: TGTGCCACCAGCGTAAGACAGGGGGTAGAGACCCAGTACTTC.

This clonotype was counted a single time. The V call is TRBV20-1, the J call TRBJ2-1; D tentatively reads TRBD1 or TRBD2 (5 bases each). Trimming removed 0 bases from V and 6 bases from J, with 21 bases in between. Germline assignment: CDR1 DFQATT and CDR2 SNEGSKA (reference sequence). The CDR3 contains 17 residues. The CDR3 here is CSARDLFGLGVVNEQFF. The CDR3 DNA sequence: TGCAGTGCTAGAGATCTGTTCGGTTTGGGGGTGGTCAATGAGCAGTTCTTC.

This clonotype occurred once. The genes are TRBV2 and TRBJ2-7; a possible D gene is TRBD1 (5 bases). V gave up 6 bases and J gave up 3 bases, with 18 bases separating them. The CDR3 is made up of 15 amino acids. The germline V gene encodes CDR1 SNHLY and CDR2 FYNNEI. The CDR3 bases are TGTGCCAGCAGGGGGCCTAAAGGCTCCTACTACGAGCAGTACTTC. Translation gives CASRGPKGSYYEQYF.

The rearrangement uses TRBV19 and TRBJ2-7; possibly TRBD1 for D (6 bases). Germline V gene sequence: CDR1 LNHDA, CDR2 SQIVND (reference sequence). The ends were cut back, 5 bases at V and 2 bases at J, with 16 bases in the middle. The CDR3 is made up of 15 amino acids. In nucleotides, the CDR3 is TGTGCCAGTAGTGAGGGGGATGCGCGCCCCTACGAGCAGTACTTC. The encoded protein is CASSEGDARPYEQYF.

CDR3 sequence: CASSSRTRNTGELFF. The CDR3 DNA sequence: TGCGCCAGCAGCTCCCGGACACGAAACACCGGGGAGCTGTTTTTT. This chain joins TRBV5-1 and TRBJ2-2; tentative D call: TRBD1 (5 bases). V lost 3 bases to trimming and J lost 2 bases, with 11 bases between them. Germline V gene sequence: CDR1 SGHRS, CDR2 YFSETQ. This CDR3 comprises 15 residues.

The J gene is TRBJ1-1, the V gene TRBV14; the match to TRBD1 covers 7 bases. The V gene end was trimmed by 3 bases and the J gene end by 8 bases; junction bases not matched to a gene: 12. CDR1 is SGHDN and CDR2 is FVKESK in the germline V gene. This CDR3 comprises 15 residues. The CDR3 sequence: CASSQRQGVWAEAFF. DNA of the CDR3: TGTGCCAGCAGCCAGAGACAGGGAGTTTGGGCGGAAGCTTTCTTT.

The chain recombines TRBV11-2 with TRBJ1-5; D possibly corresponds to TRBD1 (5 bases). This CDR3 is 16 amino acids long. The V gene's germline CDR1 is SGHAT and CDR2 FQNNGV. The germline V and J ends were trimmed by 2 bases and 0 bases, with 11 bases remaining between them. The DNA of the CDR3 is TGTGCCAGCAGCTTACGGGGGGATTATAGCAATCAGCCCCAGCATTTT. Its protein is CASSLRGDYSNQPQHF.

This clonotype has just one count. The rearrangement links TRBV24-1 to TRBJ2-1; 7 bases are a match to TRBD2. Trimming took 3 bases from V and 5 from J; bases not matched to a gene: 9. The V gene's germline CDR1 is KGHDR and CDR2 SFDVKD. The CDR3 runs 16 residues. The CDR3 is CATSDPGTMGHNEQFF. The CDR3 nucleotides are TGTGCCACCAGTGATCCCGGGACTATGGGCCACAATGAGCAGTTCTTC.

The V and J genes are TRBV19 and TRBJ2-4; no reliable D call. The germline V gene encodes CDR1 LNHDA and CDR2 SQIVND (reference sequence). Trimming removed 6 bases from V and 3 bases from J, with 12 bases in between. This CDR3 spans 14 amino acids. This CDR3 reads CASRSLDGKNIQYF. As DNA, the CDR3 is TGTGCCAGTAGGTCGTTGGACGGCAAAAACATTCAGTACTTC. Based on the CDR3 plus reference TRBV19 and TRBJ2-4, the full variable domain is DGGITQSPKYLFRKEGQNVTLSCEQNLNHDAMYWYRQDPGQGLRLIYYSQIVNDFQKGDIAEGYSVSREKKESFPLTVTSAQKNPTAFYLCASRSLDGKNIQYFGAGTRLSVL.

The rearrangement links TRBV5-1 to TRBJ2-2, with a weak D call TRBD2 (7 bases). CDR3 length equals 14 residues. V was clipped by 1 base and J by 6 bases, with 10 bases between them. Germline loops: CDR1 SGHRS, CDR2 YFSETQ. The CDR3 coding sequence is TGCGCCAGCAGCTTGACGGGGGGCCCCGGGGAGCTGTTTTTT. Protein: CASSLTGGPGELFF. Full variable domain (remainder filled in from reference TRBV5-1 and TRBJ2-2): KAGVTQTPRYLIKTRGQQVTLSCSPISGHRSVSWYQQTPGQGLQFLFEYFSETQRNKGNFPGRFSGRQFSNSRSEMNVSTLELGDSALYLCASSLTGGPGELFFGEGSRLTVL.

There are many counts of this clonotype. The chain recombines TRBV9 with TRBJ1-6; maybe TRBD1 (5 bases). The germline V and J ends were trimmed by 2 bases and 10 bases, with 10 bases remaining between them. The CDR3 totals 13 residues. CDR1 is SGDLS and CDR2 is YYNGEE in the germline V gene. The CDR3 sequence: CASSVAGYSPLHF. CDR3 DNA: TGTGCCAGCAGCGTGGCAGGGTACTCACCCCTCCACTTT.

This clonotype was observed a handful of times. The chain has TRBV5-6 and TRBJ2-7, with 8 positions matching TRBD1. The CDR3 totals 14 residues. Germline loops: CDR1 SGHDT, CDR2 YYEEEE. With V trimmed by 4 bases and J by 6 bases, 9 bases remained unmatched. In nucleotides, the CDR3 is TGTGCCAGCAGCATCCGGGACAGGAACCGCGAGCAGTACTTC. Residues: CASSIRDRNREQYF.

The CDR3 DNA reads TGTGCCAGCAGTCGCCGAGGGGGGATGGATCAGCCCCAGCATTTT. Its protein is CASSRRGGMDQPQHF. The rearrangement links TRBV12-3 or TRBV12-4 to TRBJ1-5, with TRBD1 as a possible D gene (6 bases). The CDR3 runs to 15 residues. The V end was cut by 5 bases, the J end by 5 bases, with 16 bases between.

CDR3 sequence: CASSGATPEGTQYF. In DNA, the CDR3 is TGTGCCAGCAGTGGGGCGACGCCAGAGGGAACCCAGTACTTC. This chain joins TRBV2 and TRBJ2-5, with D possibly matching TRBD2 (5 bases). The CDR3 sequence is 14 residues long. Germline assignment: CDR1 SNHLY and CDR2 FYNNEI. Trimming stripped 4 bases from V and 8 bases from J, with 17 bases between. Full variable domain (rest looked up from reference TRBV2 and TRBJ2-5): EPEVTQTPSHQVTQMGQEVILRCVPISNHLYFYWYRQILGQKVEFLVSFYNNEISEKSEIFDDQFSVERPDGSNFTLKIRSTKLEDSAMYFCASSGATPEGTQYFGPGTRLLVL.

This chain uses TRBV7-6 with TRBJ2-5; 7 nucleotides match TRBD1. Per germline, CDR1 SGHVS and CDR2 FNYEAQ. Trimming removed 3 bases from V and 2 bases from J; junction bases left unmatched: 3. CDR3 length: 14 amino acids. The CDR3 is CASSFMGQQETQYF. The CDR3 nucleotides are TGTGCCAGCAGCTTTATGGGACAGCAAGAGACCCAGTACTTC.

V usage is TRBV10-2 and J usage is TRBJ2-3; TRBD2 matches 9 bases. V lost 6 bases to trimming and J lost 6 bases; unmatched junction nucleotides: 10. In germline, CDR1 is WSHSY, CDR2 SAAADI. CDR3 length: 15 residues. The CDR3 nucleotides are TGCGCCAGCAGCCTACCGGGGGCGGGAGGGGATACGCAGTATTTT. Translation gives CASSLPGAGGDTQYF.

V and J are TRBV9 and TRBJ1-6, with a tentative D call TRBD1 (5 bases). V lost 1 base and J lost 10, with 6 bases in between. This CDR3 is built from 12 residues. From germline, CDR1 is SGDLS and CDR2 YYNGEE. The CDR3 DNA sequence: TGTGCCAGCAGCGTACAGGGATCACCCCTCCACTTT. Translated, it gives CASSVQGSPLHF.

The V gene is TRBV11-2, the J gene TRBJ1-5, with a weak D call TRBD1 (6 bases). The germline V and J ends were trimmed by 3 bases and 2 bases, with 20 bases remaining between them. This CDR3 region has 18 residues. Germline CDR1 is SGHAT and CDR2 is FQNNGV. The DNA for the CDR3 is TGTGCCAGCAGCTTGATGCAACTCAGGGGATTGGGCAATCAGCCCCAGCATTTT. Protein: CASSLMQLRGLGNQPQHF.

This chain joins TRBV10-3 and TRBJ1-1; 7 bases are shared with TRBD1. This CDR3 region has 13 residues. Germline V gene lookup returns CDR1 ENHRY and CDR2 SYGVKD. V shed 10 bases, J shed 3 bases, and the junction held 8 bases outside the gene matches. In DNA form, the CDR3 reads TGTGCCACCGCTTATACAGGGGACACTGAAGCTTTCTTT. Protein product: CATAYTGDTEAFF.

This clonotype was found a few times. Since a much larger clone is just one base distant, this may be a read error. The V gene is TRBV7-8, the J gene TRBJ2-6, with D perhaps TRBD1 or TRBD2 (5 bases each). The V gene lost 7 bases and the J gene lost 5 bases, with 24 bases spanning the gap. The length of the CDR3 is 18 residues. Germline V lookup: CDR1 SGHVS, CDR2 FQNEAQ. Written as DNA, the CDR3 is TGTGCCAGCAACCCGCCGCCGGGACGGTCTCAACGGGCCAACGTCCTGACTTTC. This gives the protein CASNPPPGRSQRANVLTF.

The table lists this clonotype with many counts. The chain is built from TRBV6-1 and TRBJ2-2; D unresolved. The CDR3 runs 12 residues. Looked up from germline, CDR1 is MNHNS and CDR2 is SASEGT. Deletions cut 9 bases from V and 2 bases from J, with 7 bases between. CDR3 coding DNA: TGTGCCAGTAATCCCAACACCGGGGAGCTGTTTTTT. Translating gives CASNPNTGELFF.

This clonotype was found a few times. J is TRBJ2-7 and V is TRBV15; unclear D gene. V was cut by 0 bases and J by 4 bases, with 13 bases left in between. This CDR3 is built from 15 residues. Germline V gene lookup returns CDR1 LNHNV and CDR2 YYDKDF (reference sequence). In DNA, the CDR3 is TGTGCCACCAGCAGAGAGAAACAGATCCCATACGAGCAGTACTTC. Protein: CATSREKQIPYEQYF.

This clonotype was found many times. The chain links TRBV5-1 to TRBJ2-3, with 9 positions matching TRBD1. CDR3 size: 16 residues. J lost 5 bases, V lost 0 bases, and 7 bases had no gene match. Germline loops: CDR1 SGHRS, CDR2 YFSETQ. The CDR3 sequence is CASSLAGQGGLDTQYF. The DNA for the CDR3 is TGCGCCAGCAGCTTGGCGGGACAGGGAGGTTTAGATACGCAGTATTTT.